The 24 T cell receptor beta chains below come from one sample, sequenced in a study of spatial heterogeneity in lung cancer. Via MiXCR, TCRdb re-called the 5' RACE reads, giving one row per CDR3 protein. The sample lists 110,000 or so distinct CDR3 sequences; less than 14% were seen once. Time point meaning: blood at routine non-recurrence follow-up after resection. The sequences come from PBMCs, collected at follow-up. The receptor set was obtained from a female donor with early-stage non-small cell lung cancer.

This clonotype was detected only a few times. The J gene is TRBJ1-1, the V gene TRBV19; tentatively, D is TRBD1 (6 bases). The CDR3 sequence is 17 residues long. The V end lost 3 bases, the J end lost 0 bases, and 17 bases lay between the germline ends. The germline V gene encodes CDR1 LNHDA and CDR2 SQIVND (reference sequence). This CDR3 reads CASSIVIGGRMNTEAFF. The CDR3 DNA follows: TGTGCCAGTAGTATTGTGATTGGGGGCAGGATGAACACTGAAGCTTTCTTT.

The V and J genes are TRBV20-1 and TRBJ2-7, with D uncertain. The CDR3 is made up of 12 amino acids. CDR1 and CDR2 (germline): DFQATT, SNEGSKA (reference sequence). The V end was cut by 0 bases, the J end by 3 bases, with 6 bases between. In DNA form, the CDR3 reads TGCAGTGCTAGAGACAGGTACTACGAGCAGTACTTC. Protein: CSARDRYYEQYF.

The V call is TRBV11-3, the J call TRBJ1-1, with D unclear. V lost 3 bases to trimming and J lost 1 base, with 6 bases between them. Germline V gene lookup returns CDR1 SGHNT and CDR2 YENEEA. The CDR3 extends over 13 amino acids. The CDR3: CASSFLSNTEAFF. The CDR3 nucleotides are TGTGCCAGCAGCTTCCTCTCGAACACTGAAGCTTTCTTT.

This clonotype was recorded many times. V is TRBV28 and J is TRBJ2-7; D possibly corresponds to TRBD2 (5 bases). This CDR3 has 11 amino acids. Germline lookup yields CDR1 MDHEN and CDR2 SYDVKM. Trimming took off 6 bases at V and 3 bases at J, with 6 bases between the two ends. CDR3 sequence reads: CASSRDYEQYF. CDR3 nucleotide sequence: TGTGCCAGCAGCCGGGACTACGAGCAGTACTTC.

This clonotype has only a few counts. The rearrangement uses TRBV2 and TRBJ1-2, with D maybe TRBD1 (5 bases). The CDR3 sequence is 15 residues long. V was clipped by 4 bases and J by 3 bases, with 15 bases between them. Germline V gene sequence: CDR1 SNHLY, CDR2 FYNNEI. This CDR3 reads CASSANSGGYYGYTF. The DNA for the CDR3 is TGTGCCAGCAGTGCAAACTCGGGGGGATACTATGGCTACACCTTC.

The chain uses TRBV23-1 and TRBJ1-5; D not certain. TRBV23-1 is sorted into the ORF group, with uncertain function. V lost 8 bases and J lost 2, with 13 bases in between. The CDR3 sequence is 14 residues long. CDR3: CASLRPRRNQPQHF. CDR3 sequence (DNA): TGCGCCAGCCTCCGCCCCCGGCGCAATCAGCCCCAGCATTTT.

This clonotype was counted a few times. The CDR3 DNA is TGCGCCAGCAGCTTCCAGGGGAGTCAAGAGACCCAGTACTTC. Amino acids: CASSFQGSQETQYF. V usage is TRBV5-1 and J usage is TRBJ2-5; a weak D match, TRBD1 (6 bases). Trimming took off 2 bases at V and 2 bases at J, with 10 bases between the two ends. Germline V CDR1 and CDR2: SGHRS, YFSETQ. The CDR3 runs to 14 residues.

The chain combines TRBV5-1 with TRBJ2-4; 11 bases line up with TRBD1. This CDR3 has 17 amino acids. Losses at the gene ends were 0 bases for V and 2 bases for J; bases not matched to a gene: 4. CDR1 SGHRS and CDR2 YFSETQ come from the germline V gene. Here the CDR3 reads CASSLGRTGGPKNIQYF. In nucleotides, the CDR3 is TGCGCCAGCAGCTTGGGTCGGACAGGGGGCCCCAAAAACATTCAGTACTTC.

This clonotype was counted a few times. This sequence joins TRBV2 and TRBJ2-5, with 10 bases identical to TRBD2. V gave up 6 bases and J gave up 4 bases; unmatched junction bases: 8. This CDR3 contains 15 residues. Germline CDR1 and CDR2: SNHLY and FYNNEI. The CDR3 nucleotides are TGTGCCAGCAGGAGCGGGAGGGCCCTACGAGAGACCCAGTACTTC. It translates to CASRSGRALRETQYF.

Comments on this clonotype: This may come from a read error, since a much larger clone is one base off. The V gene is TRBV20-1, the J gene TRBJ1-1; D is undetermined. The CDR3 length is 14 residues. Germline CDR1 and CDR2: DFQATT and SNEGSKA (reference sequence). CDR3 sequence (DNA): TGCAGTGCTGGAGATCCGGGCGGGAACACTGAAGCTTTCTTT. Encoded protein: CSAGDPGGNTEAFF.

This clonotype was detected only a few times. The chain carries TRBV20-1 and TRBJ2-2; D is undetermined. CDR1 DFQATT and CDR2 SNEGSKA come from the germline V gene (reference sequence). V lost 6 bases and J lost 1, with 15 bases in between. This CDR3 is 15 amino acids long. The CDR3 sequence is CSARSKLVNTGELFF. The CDR3 DNA sequence: TGCAGTGCGAGGAGTAAACTCGTGAACACCGGGGAGCTGTTTTTT.

This clonotype was seen many times. This CDR3 is CASNFGRGQYQPQHF. The CDR3 DNA reads as TGTGCCAGCAATTTTGGCAGGGGGCAGTATCAGCCCCAGCATTTT. The rearrangement links TRBV28 to TRBJ1-5; TRBD1 matches 8 bases. CDR1 is MDHEN, CDR2 SYDVKM, per germline. Unmatched junction bases numbered 10, after V lost 7 bases and J lost 5 bases. This CDR3 spans 15 amino acids.

The genes are TRBV14 and TRBJ2-1, with 13 nucleotides matching TRBD2. CDR3 length: 15 residues. J lost 9 bases, V lost 5 bases, and 7 bases had no gene match. In germline, CDR1 is SGHDN, CDR2 FVKESK. CDR3 bases: TGTGCCAGCAGCGGACTAGCGGGAGTGCACGGTGAGCAGTTCTTC. Translated: CASSGLAGVHGEQFF.

This rearrangement joins TRBV2 to TRBJ1-5; TRBD1 is a possible D gene (6 bases). CDR3 size: 14 residues. Germline V gives CDR1 SNHLY, CDR2 FYNNEI. V was cut by 7 bases and J by 4 bases, with 14 bases left in between. The DNA of the CDR3 is TGTGCCAGCAAGGGACACCCCGCAAATCAGCCCCAGCATTTT. Residues: CASKGHPANQPQHF.

This clonotype was counted only a few times. The rearrangement joins TRBV3-1 to TRBJ2-5; tentative D call: TRBD2 (6 bases). CDR3 length: 18 amino acids. Germline CDR1 LGHDT, CDR2 YNNKEL (reference sequence). V was cut by 1 base and J by 7 bases, with 25 bases left in between. CDR3 coding DNA: TGTGCCAGCAGCCAAGGGTCCCCCGGAACTAGCCCCTCCCGGACCCAGTACTTC. Its protein product is CASSQGSPGTSPSRTQYF.

This chain links TRBV15 with TRBJ1-2; D is undetermined. The CDR3 length is 14 residues. V shed 1 base and J shed 0 bases, with 6 bases lying between them. Germline loops: CDR1 LNHNV, CDR2 YYDKDF (reference sequence). The DNA of the CDR3 is TGTGCCACCAGCAGAGGAAAGGCTAACTATGGCTACACCTTC. It specifies CATSRGKANYGYTF.

The V gene is TRBV20-1, the J gene TRBJ2-1; 9 bases fit TRBD2. Per germline, CDR1 DFQATT and CDR2 SNEGSKA (reference sequence). This CDR3 spans 13 amino acids. V lost 3 bases and J lost 6; bases outside the gene matches: 3. CDR3 residues: CSASASGINEQFF. The CDR3 DNA reads as TGCAGTGCTAGCGCTAGCGGGATCAATGAGCAGTTCTTC.

This clonotype occurred a few times. The gene calls are TRBV9 and TRBJ2-1, with 8 bases identical to TRBD2. CDR3 length: 17 residues. V dropped 0 bases and J dropped 9; count of bases not matched to a gene: 14. CDR1 is SGDLS, CDR2 YYNGEE, per germline. CDR3 sequence: CASSVGSRLAFSAEQFF. In DNA, the CDR3 is TGTGCCAGCAGCGTAGGATCTCGACTAGCGTTTTCCGCTGAGCAGTTCTTC.

The rearrangement links TRBV5-1 to TRBJ2-1; no clear D. The CDR3 runs 12 residues. Trimming stripped 6 bases from V and 4 bases from J, with 8 bases between. Germline CDR1 and CDR2: SGHRS and YFSETQ. CDR3 amino acids: CASTKGYNEQFF. CDR3 DNA: TGCGCCAGCACGAAGGGTTACAATGAGCAGTTCTTC.

The V gene is TRBV6-1, the J gene TRBJ2-1; 14 bases line up with TRBD2. V was clipped by 5 bases and J by 7 bases; unmatched bases: 10. CDR1 MNHNS and CDR2 SASEGT come from the germline V gene. The CDR3 covers 17 residues. CDR3 sequence: CASSRSGLAGVANEQFF. In nucleotides, the CDR3 is TGTGCCAGCAGTAGATCGGGACTAGCGGGAGTCGCAAATGAGCAGTTCTTC.

This chain links TRBV24-1 with TRBJ2-5; 7 nucleotides align to TRBD1. V trimming: 3 bases; J trimming: 5 bases; junction bases outside the gene matches: 11. This CDR3 contains 16 residues. CDR1 is KGHDR and CDR2 is SFDVKD in the germline V gene. The CDR3 loop reads CATSDRQGTERETQYF. The CDR3 bases are TGTGCCACCAGTGATCGGCAGGGGACAGAAAGGGAGACCCAGTACTTC.

This clonotype was observed a few times. This rearrangement joins TRBV5-1 to TRBJ2-7; TRBD1 agrees at 8 bases. The CDR3 is 15 residues long. Germline CDR1 is SGHRS and CDR2 is YFSETQ. After removal of 0 bases from V and 5 bases from J, the junction contained 7 bases not matched to a gene. The CDR3 protein is CASSLDGQGVHEQYF. The CDR3 nucleotides read TGCGCCAGCAGCTTGGATGGACAGGGAGTTCACGAGCAGTACTTC.

This clonotype was picked up a small number of times. This chain uses TRBV4-1 with TRBJ2-5; 11 positions match TRBD2. This CDR3 contains 18 residues. CDR1 is MGHRA, CDR2 YSYEKL, per germline. The V segment lost 5 bases and the J segment 5 bases; nucleotides outside the gene matches: 16. CDR3 in DNA: TGCGCCAGCAGCACCCGACTAGCGGGAATTGGGAGGGGGGAGACCCAGTACTTC. It yields the protein CASSTRLAGIGRGETQYF.

J is TRBJ2-5 and V is TRBV3-1; TRBD2 is a possible D gene (6 bases). The V and J ends lost 1 base and 4 bases respectively, with 10 bases between them. Germline lookup yields CDR1 LGHDT and CDR2 YNNKEL (reference sequence). The CDR3 covers 14 residues. DNA of the CDR3: TGTGCCAGCAGCCAAGCCAGCGGGCGAGAGACCCAGTACTTC. Amino acids: CASSQASGRETQYF.